What follows is one TCR beta chain and its context. What this receptor recognizes is not known. The input lacks base qualities; no much larger clone sits a single base away. The CDR3 starts with the cysteine, ends with the phenylalanine, and has 16 residues. CDR3 DNA is the only sequence kept; it has 48 bases, read in frame from the first base. Per the germline V gene (reference sequence), DFQATT is the CDR1 and SNEGSKA is the CDR2. The junction shows trimming of 6 bases on V and 2 bases on J, and the gene matches do not reach 11 bases of it. To demonstrate the VDJtools post-analysis software, TCR beta repertoires were profiled from the peripheral blood of about a dozen young patients with multiple sclerosis. The patients with multiple sclerosis were children and adolescents between roughly 6 and 15 years of age. The protocol used for the library was PCR. Sequencing was performed on an Illumina HiSeq 2500. To reduce PCR and sequencing biases, unique molecular identifiers were incorporated into the TCR beta cDNA libraries. Approximately 500,000 cDNA molecules were obtained for every 1 to 10 million input T cells, so each molecule roughly corresponded to one T cell. The patient libraries were prepared and sequenced using the same protocol as the earlier healthy control dataset. Within a given batch, samples were prepared together, multiplexed and sequenced on the same HiSeq lane. For the original study's pipeline: Raw barcoded reads were processed with MIGEC, and single-read molecular identifier groups were discarded before consensus assembly and CDR3 extraction. VDJtools was used for post-analysis of the clonotype tables, with diversity normalized by down-sampling every dataset to the smallest sample size. To correct batch-related cross-sample contamination, repertoire overlap clustering matched CDR3 amino acid sequences but not nucleotide sequences. TCRdb's own reprocessing of the public reads used fastp at Q25 and MiXCR and kept productive beta chains. Identical CDR3 protein sequences are pooled into one entry, listed with their most common genes and DNA. The authors' filters were not applied to this entry. This sample is represented by roughly 800,000 distinct CDR3 sequences; roughly 46% of them were singletons. The ten most abundant clones make up just under 5% of the sample.

This record belongs to a study of post-analysis software for immune sequencing data (dated by TCRdb to the mid-2010s). Broadly, across the study: Disease courses on record covered relapsing-remitting, secondary progressive and progressive-relapsing multiple sclerosis, though some patients had no subtype annotation. Patient repertoires were compared against 11 previously published healthy control repertoires from donors aged roughly 6 to 27 years. A subset of samples was prepared in parallel using single-end sample barcoding, then pooled and co-amplified after Illumina adapter ligation.

The paper as a whole reports these results and caveats: The control group was slightly older than the multiple sclerosis patient group. Strong co-clustering of samples prepared in the same batch was shown by direct clustering with F measure, prompting a batch-effect correction. Normalized Chao1 diversity was significantly lower in multiple sclerosis patients than controls, suggesting substantial peripheral T-cell clonal expansion. Patients showed significantly higher frequencies than controls for 4 or 5 TRBV segments, among them TRBV5-6, TRBV5-1 and TRBV20-1.

This TCR was recovered from a girl aged 5 to 17 with multiple sclerosis. In this chain, TRBV20-1 is recombined with TRBJ2-4, with 9 central nucleotides matching TRBD1. Material for sequencing was blood. The CDR3 region: CSAQNRGHIPKNIQYF. DNA sequence: TGCAGTGCGCAGAACAGGGGGCATATTCCCAAAAACATTCAGTACTTC.